These 18 T cell receptor beta chains share one sample of origin, sequenced in a study of cytomegalovirus exposure and HLA in healthy donors. With 60 Vbeta and 13 Jbeta primers, the PCR was carried out. Generated by immunoSEQ multiplex PCR, the TCRdb table keeps only in-frame clones and is missing some. The sample lists over 150,000 clones, around 73% seen once, with 2.9% in the top ten. Sequenced sample: PBMCs. Receptor source: a woman in her 30s in good health and CMV-seronegative.

The chain has TRBV7-9 and TRBJ2-1, with TRBD1 identical over 9 bases. This CDR3 is 14 amino acids long. With 4 bases clipped from V and 5 bases from J, the junction kept 3 bases outside the gene matches. CDR1 and CDR2 (germline): SEHNR, FQNEAQ (reference sequence). CDR3 in amino acids: CASSSGQGNNEQFF. The CDR3 DNA sequence: TGTGCCAGCAGCTCTGGACAGGGGAACAATGAGCAGTTCTTC. Based on the CDR3 plus reference TRBV7-9 and TRBJ2-1, the full variable domain is DTGVSQNPRHKITKRGQNVTFRCDPISEHNRLYWYRQTLGQGPEFLTYFQNEAQLEKSRLLSDRFSAERPKGSFSTLEIQRTEQGDSAMYLCASSSGQGNNEQFFGPGTRLTVL.

The sample holds a few counts of this clone. The rearrangement joins TRBV28 to TRBJ2-7; D might be TRBD2 (6 bases). Germline V gene data show CDR1 as MDHEN and CDR2 as SYDVKM. Trimming left V 5 bases short and J 4 bases short, with 15 bases between. This CDR3 is 14 amino acids long. The CDR3 DNA is TGTGCCAGCAGTAAGGGACTTCTACCTTACGAGCAGTACTTC. Translation gives CASSKGLLPYEQYF.

Here the CDR3 reads CASSIGLAGYEQYF. CDR3 coding DNA: TGTGCCAGTAGTATAGGACTAGCGGGATACGAGCAGTACTTC. This chain connects TRBV19 to TRBJ2-7; 11 bases map to TRBD2. This CDR3 has 14 amino acids. The trim removed 1 base at V and 4 bases at J, leaving 0 bases unmatched. CDR1 and CDR2 (germline): LNHDA, SQIVND (reference sequence).

The rearrangement joins TRBV5-1 to TRBJ1-1, with 9 bases aligning to TRBD1. The CDR3 contains 15 residues. Germline CDR1 reads SGHRS; CDR2 reads YFSETQ. The J segment lost 5 bases and the V segment lost 2 bases, leaving 7 bases of the junction unmatched. The CDR3 coding sequence is TGCGCCAGCAGCTTTGCGGGACAGGGAAAGACTGAAGCTTTCTTT. It specifies CASSFAGQGKTEAFF. Based on the CDR3 plus reference TRBV5-1 and TRBJ1-1, the full variable domain is KAGVTQTPRYLIKTRGQQVTLSCSPISGHRSVSWYQQTPGQGLQFLFEYFSETQRNKGNFPGRFSGRQFSNSRSEMNVSTLELGDSALYLCASSFAGQGKTEAFFGQGTRLTVV.

As regards this clone: The junction does not match germline at one end; this may be a read error. Other nucleotide sequences in the sample specify the same CDR3. The chain is built from TRBV6-6 and TRBJ1-5; no clear D. The CDR3 length is 13 residues. Germline-derived CDR1 and CDR2 are MNHNY and SVGAGI (reference sequence). This CDR3 reads CASIMQGNQPQHF. The CDR3, as DNA: TGCGCCAGCATCATGCAGGGCAATCAGCCCCAGCATTTT.

The gene calls are TRBV19 and TRBJ2-7; 14 nucleotides align to TRBD2. This CDR3 comprises 15 residues. Germline CDR1 reads LNHDA; CDR2 reads SQIVND (reference sequence). V trimming: 6 bases; J trimming: 4 bases; junction bases outside the gene matches: 5. The CDR3 here is CASRAGTSGGYEQYF. As DNA, the CDR3 is TGTGCCAGTAGGGCCGGGACTAGCGGGGGTTACGAGCAGTACTTC.

The chain joins TRBV2 to TRBJ2-5, with TRBD1 matching over 8 bases. The J segment lost 2 bases and the V segment lost 6 bases, leaving 5 bases of the junction unmatched. CDR1 is SNHLY and CDR2 is FYNNEI in the germline V gene. The length of the CDR3 is 14 residues. CDR3 in amino acids: CASREDRAQETQYF. The CDR3 DNA reads TGTGCCAGCAGGGAGGACAGGGCACAAGAGACCCAGTACTTC.

CDR3 DNA: TGTGCCACCAGCAGAGATAGTTCCGGCGAGCAGTACTTC. The encoded protein is CATSRDSSGEQYF. The rearrangement links TRBV15 to TRBJ2-7, with no clear D. The CDR3 extends over 13 amino acids. V lost 0 bases and J lost 6, with 9 bases in between. Germline CDR1 is LNHNV and CDR2 is YYDKDF (reference sequence).

The gene calls are TRBV13 and TRBJ2-5; TRBD1 matches 8 bases. Trimming took 3 bases from V and 4 from J; bases not matched to a gene: 4. The length of the CDR3 is 14 residues. CDR1 and CDR2 (germline): PRHDT, FYEKMQ (reference sequence). Written as DNA, the CDR3 is TGTGCCAGCAGCTTCCTTGGACAGGGAGAGACCCAGTACTTC. Its translation is CASSFLGQGETQYF. The complete variable domain, with remaining parts taken from reference TRBV13 and TRBJ2-5, reads AAGVIQSPRHLIKEKRETATLKCYPIPRHDTVYWYQQGPGQDPQFLISFYEKMQSDKGSIPDRFSAQQFSDYHSELNMSSLELGDSALYFCASSFLGQGETQYFGPGTRLLVL.

This clone showed up just once. V and J are TRBV5-6 and TRBJ1-1; TRBD1 is a possible D gene (5 bases). Germline V CDR1 and CDR2: SGHDT, YYEEEE. Deletions cut 6 bases from V and 5 bases from J, with 14 bases between. CDR3 length equals 13 residues. The CDR3 here is CASTRRGYTEAFF. Written as DNA, the CDR3 is TGTGCCAGCACCAGGAGGGGATATACTGAAGCTTTCTTT.

The chain has TRBV29-1 and TRBJ1-2, with D perhaps matching TRBD1 (6 bases). The V and J ends lost 4 bases and 6 bases respectively, with 30 bases between them. This CDR3 has 18 residues. Germline V gives CDR1 SQVTM, CDR2 ANQGSEA. The DNA of the CDR3 is TGCAGCGTTGCGGGGATCTACGTAGGGGGGGGAGATTACCATGGCTACACCTTC. It yields the protein CSVAGIYVGGGDYHGYTF.

CDR3 amino acids: CASSSTGGANVLTF. DNA for the CDR3: TGCGCCAGCAGCTCGACGGGGGGGGCCAACGTCCTGACTTTC. J is TRBJ2-6 and V is TRBV5-1; a weak D match, TRBD2 (5 bases). The CDR3 totals 14 residues. The V gene's germline CDR1 is SGHRS and CDR2 YFSETQ. V lost 3 bases and J lost 4, with 8 bases in between.

This chain links TRBV4-1 with TRBJ1-1; no reliable D call. Trimming removed 1 base from V and 3 bases from J, with 12 bases in between. The CDR3 is 15 residues long. Germline V lookup: CDR1 MGHRA, CDR2 YSYEKL. For the CDR3, the DNA is TGCGCCAGCAGCCAAGTTTGGTCGCGGGACACTGAAGCTTTCTTT. Encoded protein: CASSQVWSRDTEAFF.

J is TRBJ2-3 and V is TRBV19; 11 bases line up with TRBD2. Germline V CDR1 and CDR2: LNHDA, SQIVND (reference sequence). V gave up 3 bases and J gave up 4 bases; unmatched junction bases: 3. The CDR3 totals 15 residues. CDR3 in amino acids: CASSMGSGRADTQYF. DNA of the CDR3: TGTGCCAGTAGTATGGGTAGCGGGAGGGCAGATACGCAGTATTTT.

The chain uses TRBV5-1 and TRBJ2-1, with D unresolved. Per the germline V gene, CDR1 is SGHRS and CDR2 is YFSETQ. The length of the CDR3 is 12 residues. Deletions cut 4 bases from V and 9 bases from J, with 11 bases between. The CDR3 nucleotides are TGCGCCAGCAGCCAAACTCTCTCTGAGCAGTTCTTC. Amino acid sequence: CASSQTLSEQFF.

This clone has only a few counts. The J gene is TRBJ1-2, the V gene TRBV6-5, with 7 bases fitting TRBD1. CDR3 size: 14 residues. CDR1 and CDR2 from the germline V gene are MNHEY and SVGAGI. The V gene end was trimmed by 5 bases and the J gene end by 5 bases; junction bases not matched to a gene: 8. CDR3 nucleotides: TGTGCCAGCAGTCCTTCCGAGACAGGGTATGGCTACACCTTC. Translation: CASSPSETGYGYTF.

The chain carries TRBV5-1 and TRBJ2-3; 11 bases agree with TRBD2. Germline V lookup: CDR1 SGHRS, CDR2 YFSETQ. This CDR3 region has 16 residues. The V and J ends lost 3 bases and 1 base, in that order; junction bases with no gene match: 4. This CDR3 reads CASSSLAGGRTDTQYF. The CDR3 DNA reads as TGCGCCAGCAGCTCCTTAGCGGGAGGGCGCACAGATACGCAGTATTTT.

The CDR3 bases are TGTGCCAGCAGTCTGACTAGTTCCGAGCAGTACTTC. The encoded protein is CASSLTSSEQYF. This chain uses TRBV27 with TRBJ2-7; the D gene is possibly TRBD2 (6 bases). The CDR3 length is 12 residues. Germline V lookup: CDR1 MNHEY, CDR2 SMNVEV (reference sequence). V gave up 5 bases and J gave up 6 bases, with 11 bases separating them.